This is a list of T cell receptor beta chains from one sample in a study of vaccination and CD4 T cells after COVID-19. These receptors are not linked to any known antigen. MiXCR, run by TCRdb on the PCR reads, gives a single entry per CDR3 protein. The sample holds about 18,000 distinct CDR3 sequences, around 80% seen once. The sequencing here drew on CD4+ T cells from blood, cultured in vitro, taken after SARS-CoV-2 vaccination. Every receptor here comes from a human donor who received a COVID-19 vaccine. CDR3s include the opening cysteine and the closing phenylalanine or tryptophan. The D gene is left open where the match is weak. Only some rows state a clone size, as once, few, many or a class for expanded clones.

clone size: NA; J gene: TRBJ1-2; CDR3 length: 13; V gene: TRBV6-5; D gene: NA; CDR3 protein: CASSYSEPDSYTF; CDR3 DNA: TGTGCCAGCAGTTACTCAGAACCGGATAGCTACACCTTC
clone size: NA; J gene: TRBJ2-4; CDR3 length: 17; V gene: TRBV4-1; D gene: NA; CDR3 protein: CASSQGVQGLAKNIQYF; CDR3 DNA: TGCGCCAGCAGCCAGGGGGTACAGGGCCTAGCCAAAAACATTCAGTACTTC
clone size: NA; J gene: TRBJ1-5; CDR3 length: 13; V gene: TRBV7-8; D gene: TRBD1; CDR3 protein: CASSWDREGPQHF; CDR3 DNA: TGTGCCAGCAGTTGGGACAGGGAGGGGCCCCAGCATTTT
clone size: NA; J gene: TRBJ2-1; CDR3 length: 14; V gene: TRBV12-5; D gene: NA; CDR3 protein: CASGLDGSYNEQFF; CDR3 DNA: TGTGCTAGTGGTTTAGACGGATCCTACAATGAGCAGTTCTTC
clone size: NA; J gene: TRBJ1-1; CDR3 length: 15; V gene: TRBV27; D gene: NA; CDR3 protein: CASRIPGPQGTEAFF; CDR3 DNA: TGTGCCAGCAGAATACCGGGACCCCAGGGAACTGAAGCTTTCTTT
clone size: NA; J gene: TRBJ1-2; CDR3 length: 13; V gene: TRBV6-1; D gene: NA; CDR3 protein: CASIAGRNYGYTF; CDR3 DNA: TGTGCCAGCATAGCAGGCCGAAACTATGGCTACACCTTC
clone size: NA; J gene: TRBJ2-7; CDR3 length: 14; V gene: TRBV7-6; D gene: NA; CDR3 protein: CASSFSGSPYEQYF; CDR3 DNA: TGTGCCAGCAGCTTCTCAGGGTCTCCCTACGAGCAGTACTTC
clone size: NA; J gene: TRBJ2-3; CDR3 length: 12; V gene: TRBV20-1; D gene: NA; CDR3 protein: CSARQVPDTQYF; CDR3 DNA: TGCAGTGCTAGACAGGTCCCAGATACGCAGTATTTT
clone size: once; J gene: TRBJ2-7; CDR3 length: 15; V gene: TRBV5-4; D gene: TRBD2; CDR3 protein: CASSLVLAGHYEQYF; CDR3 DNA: TGTGCCAGCAGCTTGGTCCTAGCGGGCCACTACGAGCAGTACTTC
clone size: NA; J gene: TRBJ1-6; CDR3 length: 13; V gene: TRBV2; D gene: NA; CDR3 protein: CASRRNYNSPLHF; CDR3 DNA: TGTGCCAGCCGGCGGAACTATAATTCACCCCTCCACTTT
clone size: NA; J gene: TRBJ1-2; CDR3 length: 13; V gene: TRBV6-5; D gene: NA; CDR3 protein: CASSYSFPFGYTF; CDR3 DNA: TGTGCCAGCAGTTACTCATTCCCTTTTGGCTACACCTTC
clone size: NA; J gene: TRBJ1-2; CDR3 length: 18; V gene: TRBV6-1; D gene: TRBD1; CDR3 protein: CASSEADRGQFRDYDYTF; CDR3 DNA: TGTGCCAGCAGTGAAGCGGACAGGGGGCAGTTTAGGGACTATGACTACACCTTC